This T cell receptor beta chain is from a study of beta chain features in type 1 diabetes. Study-wide findings and caveats: Type 1 diabetes patients had TCRB CDR3s that were shorter (moderately but significantly so) in all four CD4+ subsets.

Remarks on this clone: The antigen is unknown.

Investigators reverse transcribed all isolated RNA, so they sequenced expressed TCRB transcripts. Produced via immunoSEQ multiplex PCR; TCRdb's table is partial and in-frame only. The data contain 200,000 to 300,000 clones, about a fifth of them singletons. This sequence originates from a woman aged 40 to 49 with type 1 diabetes. Sequencing input: naive CD4+ T cells from blood.

This chain's CDR3 is CASSNAQGSSEQYF. The CDR3 DNA follows: TGTGCCAGCAGTAACGCACAGGGTAGTTCCGAGCAGTACTTC. The chain is built from TRBV28 and TRBJ2-7; the D gene is possibly TRBD1 (6 bases). CDR1 is MDHEN and CDR2 is SYDVKM in the germline V gene. The length of the CDR3 is 14 residues. Between the trimmed V and J ends, which lost 5 bases and 6 bases, there was a span of 17 bases.